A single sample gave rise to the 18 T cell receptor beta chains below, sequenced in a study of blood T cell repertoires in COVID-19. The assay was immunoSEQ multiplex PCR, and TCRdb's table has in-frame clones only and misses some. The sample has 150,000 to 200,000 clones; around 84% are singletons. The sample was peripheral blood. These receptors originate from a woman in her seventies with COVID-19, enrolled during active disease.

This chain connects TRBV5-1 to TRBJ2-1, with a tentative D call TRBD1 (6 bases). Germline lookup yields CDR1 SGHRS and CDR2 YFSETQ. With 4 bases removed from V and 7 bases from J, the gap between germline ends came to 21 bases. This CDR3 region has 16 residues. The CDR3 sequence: CASSPEQGNKGNEQFF. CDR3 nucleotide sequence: TGCGCCAGCAGCCCCGAACAGGGTAATAAGGGAAATGAGCAGTTCTTC.

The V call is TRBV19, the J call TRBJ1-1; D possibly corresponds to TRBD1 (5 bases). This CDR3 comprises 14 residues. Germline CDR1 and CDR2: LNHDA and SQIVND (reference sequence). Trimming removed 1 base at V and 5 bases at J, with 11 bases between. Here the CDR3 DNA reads TGTGCCAGTAGTATAGCAGGGAGGGGAACTGAAGCTTTCTTT. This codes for CASSIAGRGTEAFF.

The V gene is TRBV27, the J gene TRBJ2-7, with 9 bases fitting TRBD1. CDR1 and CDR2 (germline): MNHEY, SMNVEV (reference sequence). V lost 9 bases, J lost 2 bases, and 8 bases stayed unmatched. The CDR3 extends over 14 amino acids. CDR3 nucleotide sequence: TGTGCCAGTAAACGACAGGGGGGAACCTACGAGCAGTACGTC. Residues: CASKRQGGTYEQYV.

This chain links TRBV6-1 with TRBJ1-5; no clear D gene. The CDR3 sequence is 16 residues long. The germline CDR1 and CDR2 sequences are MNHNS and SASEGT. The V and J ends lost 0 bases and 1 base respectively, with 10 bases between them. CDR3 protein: CASSEAITESNQPQHF. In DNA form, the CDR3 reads TGTGCCAGCAGTGAAGCGATTACAGAGAGCAATCAGCCCCAGCATTTT.

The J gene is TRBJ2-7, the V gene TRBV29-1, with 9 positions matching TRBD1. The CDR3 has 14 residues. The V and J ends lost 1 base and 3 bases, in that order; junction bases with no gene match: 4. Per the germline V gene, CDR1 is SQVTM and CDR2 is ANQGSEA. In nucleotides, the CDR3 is TGCAGCGTTGAAGGGGACAGGGTGGGCTACGAGCAGTACTTC. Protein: CSVEGDRVGYEQYF.

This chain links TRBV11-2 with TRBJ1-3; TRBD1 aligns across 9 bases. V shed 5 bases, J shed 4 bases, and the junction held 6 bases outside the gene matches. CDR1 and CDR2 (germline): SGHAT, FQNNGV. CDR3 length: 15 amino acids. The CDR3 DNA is TGTGCCAGCAGCCCAGGACAGGGGTACGGAAACACCATATATTTT. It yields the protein CASSPGQGYGNTIYF.

CDR3 amino acids: CASSLGSGTKAGELFF. CDR3 coding DNA: TGTGCCAGCAGCTTAGGTAGCGGGACCAAGGCCGGGGAGCTGTTTTTT. The V call is TRBV7-2, the J call TRBJ2-2; 8 bases fit TRBD2. This CDR3 has 16 amino acids. The trim removed 1 base at V and 6 bases at J, leaving 7 bases unmatched. Germline assignment: CDR1 SGHTA and CDR2 FQGNSA.

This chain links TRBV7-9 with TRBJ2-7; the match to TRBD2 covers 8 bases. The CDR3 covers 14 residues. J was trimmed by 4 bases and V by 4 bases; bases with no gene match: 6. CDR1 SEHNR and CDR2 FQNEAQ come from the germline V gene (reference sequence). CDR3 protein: CASSSLAGPYEQYF. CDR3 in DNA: TGTGCCAGCAGCTCCTTAGCGGGGCCATACGAGCAGTACTTC.

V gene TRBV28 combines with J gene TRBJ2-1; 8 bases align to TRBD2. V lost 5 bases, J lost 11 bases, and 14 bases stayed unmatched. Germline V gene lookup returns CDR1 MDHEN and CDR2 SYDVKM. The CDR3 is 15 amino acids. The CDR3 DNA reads TGTGCCAGCAGTATAGGCGGGACTAGTTCGGGTCAGCAGTTCTTC. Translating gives CASSIGGTSSGQQFF.

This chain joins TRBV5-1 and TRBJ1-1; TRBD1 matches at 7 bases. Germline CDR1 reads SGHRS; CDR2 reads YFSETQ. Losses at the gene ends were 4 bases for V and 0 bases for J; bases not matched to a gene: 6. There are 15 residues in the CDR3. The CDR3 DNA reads TGCGCCAGCAGCCAGGGGGGAAGAGTGAACACTGAAGCTTTCTTT. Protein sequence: CASSQGGRVNTEAFF.

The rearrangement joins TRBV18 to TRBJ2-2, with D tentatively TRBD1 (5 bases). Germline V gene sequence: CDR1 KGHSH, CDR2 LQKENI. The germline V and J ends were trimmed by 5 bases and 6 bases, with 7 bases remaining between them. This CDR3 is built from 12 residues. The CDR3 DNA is TGTGCCAGCTCAGACAGAGCCGGGGAGCTGTTTTTT. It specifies CASSDRAGELFF.

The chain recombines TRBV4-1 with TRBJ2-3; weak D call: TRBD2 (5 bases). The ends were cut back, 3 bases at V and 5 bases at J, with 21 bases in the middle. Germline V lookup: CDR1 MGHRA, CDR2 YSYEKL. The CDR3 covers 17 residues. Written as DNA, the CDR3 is TGCGCCAGCAGCCAGAATGTCCCTAGCCGATTAGTAGATACGCAGTATTTT. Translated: CASSQNVPSRLVDTQYF.

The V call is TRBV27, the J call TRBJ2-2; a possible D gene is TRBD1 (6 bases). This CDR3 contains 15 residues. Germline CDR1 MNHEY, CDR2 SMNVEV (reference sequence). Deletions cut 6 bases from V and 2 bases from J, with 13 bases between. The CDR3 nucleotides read TGTGCCAGCAGGCACAGGGCTACCAACACCGGGGAGCTGTTTTTT. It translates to CASRHRATNTGELFF.

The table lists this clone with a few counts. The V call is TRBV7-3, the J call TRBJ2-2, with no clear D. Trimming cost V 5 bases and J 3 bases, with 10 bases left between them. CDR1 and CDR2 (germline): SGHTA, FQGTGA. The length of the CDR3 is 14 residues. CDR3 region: CASSRDSHTGELFF. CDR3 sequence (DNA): TGTGCCAGCAGCCGCGACTCGCACACCGGGGAGCTGTTTTTT. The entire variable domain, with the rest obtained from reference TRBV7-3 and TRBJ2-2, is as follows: GAGVSQTPSNKVTEKGKYVELRCDPISGHTALYWYRQSLGQGPEFLIYFQGTGAADDSGLPNDRFFAVRPEGSVSTLKIQRTERGDSAVYLCASSRDSHTGELFFGEGSRLTVL.

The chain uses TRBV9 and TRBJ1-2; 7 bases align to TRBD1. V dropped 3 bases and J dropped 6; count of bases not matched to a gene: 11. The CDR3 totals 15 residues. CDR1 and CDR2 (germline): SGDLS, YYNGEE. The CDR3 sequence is CASSASVGDRNGYTF. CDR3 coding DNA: TGTGCCAGCAGCGCCTCCGTCGGGGACAGAAATGGCTACACCTTC.

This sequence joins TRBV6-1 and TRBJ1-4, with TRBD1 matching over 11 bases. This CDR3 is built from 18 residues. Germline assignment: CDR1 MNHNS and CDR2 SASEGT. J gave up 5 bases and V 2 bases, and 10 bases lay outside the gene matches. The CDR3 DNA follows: TGTGCCAGCAGTGAAAGAAGGACAGGGGGCGCGGGGAATGAAAAACTGTTTTTT. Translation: CASSERRTGGAGNEKLFF.

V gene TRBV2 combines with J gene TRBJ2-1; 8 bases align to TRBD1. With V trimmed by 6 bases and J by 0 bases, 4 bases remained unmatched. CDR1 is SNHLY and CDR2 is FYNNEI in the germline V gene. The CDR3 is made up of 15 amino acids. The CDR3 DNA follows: TGTGCCAGCAGGGGAGACAGGGGCTCCTACAATGAGCAGTTCTTC. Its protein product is CASRGDRGSYNEQFF.

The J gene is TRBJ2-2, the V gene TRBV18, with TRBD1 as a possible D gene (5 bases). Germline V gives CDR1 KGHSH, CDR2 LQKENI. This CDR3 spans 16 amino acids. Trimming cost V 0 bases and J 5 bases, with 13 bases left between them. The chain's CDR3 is CASSPPVRTLTGELFF. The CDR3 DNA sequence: TGTGCCAGCTCACCACCGGTGCGGACACTTACCGGGGAGCTGTTTTTT.